One T cell receptor beta chain is described in this entry. What it binds is unknown. This entry is derived from a study of vaccination effects on CD4 cells after COVID-19. Study conclusions and caveats: Convalescent patients were scarce in the study, and it lacked early post-infection timepoints.

Clones were sequenced by immunoSEQ multiplex PCR, and TCRdb holds only the in-frame ones, with some missing. Among fewer than 25,000 clones listed, 77% were seen once. Viral peptide pool expansion of antigen-specific CD4+ T cells preceded sequencing in the ViraFEST assay. Having been cultured for 10 days, the cells underwent CD4+ T cell isolation. Vaccination of participants consisted of two doses of either the BNT162b2 or mRNA-1273 vaccine. Recipients of the vaccine had no prior SARS-CoV-2 infection and negative nucleocapsid antibodies. The specimen was CD4+ T cells from PBMCs cultured with HCoV-NL63 spike peptides, collected after COVID-19 vaccination. The source of this sequence is a human donor who received a COVID-19 vaccine.

This CDR3 is CASSRTGTDTQYF. In nucleotides, the CDR3 is TGTGCCAGCAGCCGGACGGGCACAGATACGCAGTATTTT. This sequence joins TRBV7-8 and TRBJ2-3; D gene unclear. The CDR3 is made up of 13 amino acids. Trimming took 5 bases from V and 1 from J, leaving 7 bases between them. Germline values: CDR1 SGHVS, CDR2 FQNEAQ.